One and the same sample provided the 32 T cell receptor beta chains below, sequenced in a study of T cells in localized non-small cell lung cancer. Data came from immunoSEQ multiplex PCR; TCRdb stores just in-frame clones and leaves some out. The data contain over 10,000 clones, about 84% of them singletons. Source: peripheral blood, taken before any cancer treatment. These TCRs come from an older male donor with stage I lung adenocarcinoma.

This chain connects TRBV6-9 to TRBJ1-4, with no clear D. The CDR3 is made up of 13 amino acids. The V gene's germline CDR1 is MNHGY and CDR2 SVAAGI. V lost 6 bases and J 7 bases, leaving 12 bases between the germline ends. The CDR3 DNA reads as TGTGCCAGCAGGCCGAGTTCGGGTGAAAAACTGTTTTTT. Encoded protein: CASRPSSGEKLFF.

V is TRBV12-5 and J is TRBJ2-5; D tentatively fits TRBD1 or TRBD2 (5 bases each). V was clipped by 5 bases and J by 6 bases, with 10 bases between them. Germline lookup yields CDR1 LGHNT and CDR2 FRNRAP. This CDR3 is 12 amino acids long. Here the CDR3 reads CASGPEGQTQYF. The CDR3 region has the DNA TGTGCTAGTGGTCCCGAGGGGCAGACCCAGTACTTC.

This chain connects TRBV4-1 to TRBJ1-1; TRBD1 might be the D (5 bases). The CDR3 totals 17 residues. CDR1 is MGHRA and CDR2 is YSYEKL in the germline V gene. V lost 1 base and J lost 6, with 21 bases in between. The CDR3 DNA is TGCGCCAGCAGCCAAGTAAGGTCCAGGGAGGGCGTCCCTGAAGCTTTCTTT. Protein product: CASSQVRSREGVPEAFF.

This chain connects TRBV11-3 to TRBJ2-1; D possibly corresponds to TRBD2 (7 bases). Trimming pared 3 bases from V and 6 bases from J, leaving 12 bases between. Per germline, CDR1 SGHNT and CDR2 YENEEA. The CDR3 totals 14 residues. CDR3 protein: CASSLAGEGNEQFF. In nucleotides, the CDR3 is TGTGCCAGCAGCTTGGCAGGGGAGGGCAATGAGCAGTTCTTC.

This clone was observed a few times. This chain joins TRBV5-1 and TRBJ1-3; D remains unclear. The V and J ends lost 4 bases and 0 bases respectively, with 5 bases between them. In germline, CDR1 is SGHRS, CDR2 YFSETQ. This CDR3 region has 13 residues. CDR3 in amino acids: CASSPGSGNTIYF. The CDR3 DNA is TGCGCCAGCAGCCCGGGCTCTGGAAACACCATATATTTT.

The genes are TRBV9 and TRBJ1-2, with D perhaps TRBD1 (6 bases). The CDR3 contains 15 residues. Germline V lookup: CDR1 SGDLS, CDR2 YYNGEE. V shed 4 bases and J shed 3 bases, with 16 bases lying between them. The CDR3 loop reads CASSPTGTRDYGYTF. In DNA, the CDR3 is TGTGCCAGCAGCCCAACCGGGACAAGAGACTATGGCTACACCTTC.

This clone was observed a few times. The chain is built from TRBV27 and TRBJ2-7, with D perhaps matching TRBD1 or TRBD2 (5 bases each). V was cut by 5 bases and J by 3 bases, with 11 bases left in between. In germline, CDR1 is MNHEY, CDR2 SMNVEV (reference sequence). The CDR3 extends over 13 amino acids. CDR3 in DNA: TGTGCCAGCAGTCGGGGCCGGGGCTACGAGCAGTACTTC. Translated, it gives CASSRGRGYEQYF.

The genes are TRBV23-1 and TRBJ2-2, with D possibly being TRBD1 (6 bases). TRBV23-1 is labeled an ORF, and its function is uncertain. CDR3 length equals 15 residues. Trimming cost V 4 bases and J 1 base, with 10 bases left between them. CDR3 loop: CASSPRTVNTGELFF. For the CDR3, the DNA is TGCGCCAGCAGTCCCAGGACAGTGAACACCGGGGAGCTGTTTTTT.

V and J are TRBV11-3 and TRBJ2-1; D is undetermined. V was trimmed by 2 bases and J by 6 bases, leaving 17 bases between them. Germline V gene sequence: CDR1 SGHNT, CDR2 YENEEA. The CDR3 sequence is 16 residues long. The CDR3 DNA sequence: TGTGCCAGCAGCTTATTTTCGCCGGCGGTCAGCAATGAGCAGTTCTTC. Translated, it gives CASSLFSPAVSNEQFF.

The chain employs TRBV2 and TRBJ1-2; D possibly corresponds to TRBD1 (6 bases). Trimming left V 10 bases short and J 2 bases short, with 20 bases between. The CDR3 has 15 residues. The germline V gene has CDR1 SNHLY and CDR2 FYNNEI. DNA of the CDR3: TGTGCCAACTCGAAGGAAGGGGGGCCAAACTATGGCTACACCTTC. Translated, it gives CANSKEGGPNYGYTF.

The genes are TRBV14 and TRBJ2-1; D unclear. The CDR3 spans 15 residues. Germline CDR1 is SGHDN and CDR2 is FVKESK. The V and J ends lost 3 bases and 8 bases respectively, with 17 bases between them. The CDR3 bases are TGTGCCAGCAGCCATAAAATTGACTCGTTCTATGAGCAGTTCTTC. Amino acids: CASSHKIDSFYEQFF.

V is TRBV6-1 and J is TRBJ1-5; 9 bases align to TRBD1. This CDR3 comprises 13 residues. J gave up 2 bases and V 8 bases, and 1 base lay outside the gene matches. The V gene's germline CDR1 is MNHNS and CDR2 SASEGT. The CDR3 region is CASGTGRNQPQHF. CDR3 sequence (DNA): TGTGCCAGCGGGACAGGGCGCAATCAGCCCCAGCATTTT.

The genes are TRBV6-1 and TRBJ1-5; no clear D. V lost 7 bases, J lost 7 bases, and 17 bases lay in between. CDR3 size: 14 residues. The germline gives CDR1 MNHNS, CDR2 SASEGT. The CDR3 region is CASTDWGERQPQHF. Written as DNA, the CDR3 is TGTGCCAGCACTGACTGGGGAGAAAGGCAGCCCCAGCATTTT.

The genes are TRBV30 and TRBJ2-5; possibly TRBD2 for D (5 bases). This CDR3 is 13 amino acids long. From germline, CDR1 is GTSNPN and CDR2 SVGIG (reference sequence). Between the trimmed V and J ends, which lost 0 bases and 2 bases, there was a span of 7 bases. The CDR3 DNA follows: TGTGCCTGGAGTGTACCGGGGCAAGAGACCCAGTACTTC. Protein: CAWSVPGQETQYF.

This chain uses TRBV28 with TRBJ1-5, with a possible D match to TRBD1 (6 bases). The V end lost 4 bases, the J end lost 1 base, and 17 bases lay between the germline ends. The germline gives CDR1 MDHEN, CDR2 SYDVKM. CDR3 size: 17 residues. CDR3 loop: CASSSPPDRRSNQPQHF. The CDR3 DNA sequence: TGTGCCAGCAGTTCCCCACCCGACAGGAGAAGCAATCAGCCCCAGCATTTT.

This chain links TRBV4-2 with TRBJ2-5; D possibly corresponds to TRBD2 (5 bases). The CDR3 sequence is 16 residues long. V lost 0 bases to trimming and J lost 5 bases, with 16 bases between them. Germline V gene data show CDR1 as LGHNA and CDR2 as YNFKEQ. The CDR3, as DNA: TGTGCCAGCAGCCAAGACGGTTGGACTTCCGGGGAGACCCAGTACTTC. Its translation: CASSQDGWTSGETQYF.

The gene calls are TRBV9 and TRBJ2-5, with D perhaps matching TRBD1 (6 bases). The CDR3 is 14 amino acids. Trimming took off 0 bases at V and 7 bases at J, with 13 bases between the two ends. Germline V gene sequence: CDR1 SGDLS, CDR2 YYNGEE. CDR3 residues: CASSVESGDGTQYF. CDR3 DNA: TGTGCCAGCAGCGTAGAATCAGGGGACGGGACCCAGTACTTC.

The V and J genes are TRBV13 and TRBJ2-1; the D is unclear. V dropped 0 bases and J dropped 6 bases, with 12 bases sitting between them. Germline-derived CDR1 and CDR2 are PRHDT and FYEKMQ (reference sequence). The CDR3 runs to 15 residues. The CDR3, as DNA: TGTGCCAGCAGCTTAGGACGTACTTCTTTCAATGAGCAGTTCTTC. It specifies CASSLGRTSFNEQFF.

Only one count was recorded for this clone. The chain is built from TRBV6-5 and TRBJ2-2; 7 nucleotides agree with TRBD1. Germline CDR1 and CDR2: MNHEY and SVGAGI. The CDR3 runs 15 residues. V gave up 6 bases and J gave up 7 bases; unmatched junction bases: 11. The DNA of the CDR3 is TGTGCCAGCAGCCGCTCCGGGACAGCAGGCGGGGAGCTGTTTTTT. Its protein is CASSRSGTAGGELFF.

The table lists this clone with a count of one. This chain links TRBV13 with TRBJ1-5; D may be TRBD1 (6 bases). V lost 5 bases and J 4 bases, leaving 12 bases between the germline ends. The CDR3 has 14 residues. CDR1 and CDR2 (germline): PRHDT, FYEKMQ (reference sequence). CDR3 residues: CASSRGTPNQPQHF. CDR3 DNA sequence: TGTGCCAGCAGCCGCGGGACACCTAATCAGCCCCAGCATTTT.

The chain employs TRBV27 and TRBJ1-1, with 9 bases lining up with TRBD1. The CDR3 length is 16 residues. The germline V gene encodes CDR1 MNHEY and CDR2 SMNVEV (reference sequence). The junction had 9 bases not matched to a gene; V was cut back by 6 bases and J by 1 base. CDR3 sequence (DNA): TGTGCCAGCAGACCCTTCCGGGACAGGGAGAACACTGAAGCTTTCTTT. Its translation: CASRPFRDRENTEAFF.

V is TRBV6-5 and J is TRBJ2-5, with D unclear. V lost 3 bases and J lost 7, with 12 bases in between. CDR1 MNHEY and CDR2 SVGAGI come from the germline V gene. There are 13 residues in the CDR3. DNA of the CDR3: TGTGCCAGCAGTTATCAGACCGATCGGACCCAGTACTTC. This codes for CASSYQTDRTQYF.

The chain is built from TRBV13 and TRBJ1-2; possible D gene TRBD1, 5 bases. V lost 5 bases to trimming and J lost 2 bases, with 12 bases between them. The CDR3 loop spans 14 amino acids. Per germline, CDR1 PRHDT and CDR2 FYEKMQ (reference sequence). The CDR3 DNA is TGTGCCAGCAGCCGGGACTTTTCGAACTATGGCTACACCTTC. As protein: CASSRDFSNYGYTF.

This chain joins TRBV7-9 and TRBJ2-7; D might be TRBD2 (5 bases). Germline-derived CDR1 and CDR2 are SEHNR and FQNEAQ (reference sequence). Deletions cut 5 bases from V and 4 bases from J, with 9 bases between. CDR3 length: 12 amino acids. DNA of the CDR3: TGTGCCAGCAGCATCACGGGGTACGAGCAGTACTTC. Translated, it gives CASSITGYEQYF.

The CDR3 region is CASSYKWRINEKLFF. In nucleotides, the CDR3 is TGTGCCAGCAGTTACAAGTGGCGGATTAATGAAAAACTGTTTTTT. The chain uses TRBV6-5 and TRBJ1-4; D gene ambiguous. Germline V gene lookup returns CDR1 MNHEY and CDR2 SVGAGI. Trimming shortened V by 2 bases and J by 4 bases, and 11 bases separated the two germline ends. CDR3 length: 15 residues.

The gene calls are TRBV5-6 and TRBJ1-4; TRBD1 matches at 7 bases. CDR1 is SGHDT, CDR2 YYEEEE, per germline. The CDR3 extends over 15 amino acids. Germline trimming cut 2 bases from V and 6 bases from J; bases unmatched to any gene: 7. CDR3 coding DNA: TGTGCCAGCAGCTTTACAGGGGAGGCCGATGAAAAACTGTTTTTT. It translates to CASSFTGEADEKLFF.

CDR3 in DNA: TGTGCCAGCAGCTTAGATCCCAGCGGGGTTTACGAGCAGTACTTC. Protein sequence: CASSLDPSGVYEQYF. The chain couples TRBV7-2 to TRBJ2-7; 7 nucleotides align to TRBD2. Looked up from germline, CDR1 is SGHTA and CDR2 is FQGNSA. This CDR3 spans 15 amino acids. After removal of 1 base from V and 4 bases from J, the junction contained 7 bases not matched to a gene.

The gene calls are TRBV18 and TRBJ2-2, with unresolved D. Germline-derived CDR1 and CDR2 are KGHSH and LQKENI. V lost 4 bases to trimming and J lost 0 bases, with 12 bases between them. CDR3 length equals 16 residues. CDR3 region: CASSLSGFPNTGELFF. CDR3 sequence (DNA): TGTGCCAGCTCACTCTCAGGCTTCCCGAACACCGGGGAGCTGTTTTTT.

The CDR3 reads CSALRAETQYF. DNA of the CDR3: TGCAGTGCACTCCGGGCAGAGACCCAGTACTTC. The chain employs TRBV20-1 and TRBJ2-5; no clear D. The V end was cut by 6 bases, the J end by 4 bases, with 9 bases between. The CDR3 has 11 residues. From germline, CDR1 is DFQATT and CDR2 SNEGSKA (reference sequence).

V and J are TRBV6-5 and TRBJ2-4; unclear D gene. The CDR3 has 14 amino acids. Germline CDR1 and CDR2: MNHEY and SVGAGI. The V end lost 7 bases, the J end lost 0 bases, and 10 bases lay between the germline ends. The CDR3 DNA sequence: TGTGCCAGCAACCAAGCGATAGCCAAAAACATTCAGTACTTC. Residues: CASNQAIAKNIQYF.

J is TRBJ2-1 and V is TRBV7-2; a weak D match, TRBD2 (5 bases). The germline V and J ends were trimmed by 7 bases and 4 bases, with 17 bases remaining between them. The germline V gene has CDR1 SGHTA and CDR2 FQGNSA. The length of the CDR3 is 15 residues. CDR3 sequence (DNA): TGTGCCAGCACCTTGGAAGGGAGAAAATACAATGAGCAGTTCTTC. Residues: CASTLEGRKYNEQFF.

V usage is TRBV7-2 and J usage is TRBJ2-5, with D possibly being TRBD2 (5 bases). The CDR3 contains 13 residues. The ends were cut back, 5 bases at V and 5 bases at J, with 12 bases in the middle. Germline-derived CDR1 and CDR2 are SGHTA and FQGNSA. CDR3: CASSPGPGETQYF. The CDR3 DNA follows: TGTGCCAGCAGCCCAGGCCCGGGGGAGACCCAGTACTTC.